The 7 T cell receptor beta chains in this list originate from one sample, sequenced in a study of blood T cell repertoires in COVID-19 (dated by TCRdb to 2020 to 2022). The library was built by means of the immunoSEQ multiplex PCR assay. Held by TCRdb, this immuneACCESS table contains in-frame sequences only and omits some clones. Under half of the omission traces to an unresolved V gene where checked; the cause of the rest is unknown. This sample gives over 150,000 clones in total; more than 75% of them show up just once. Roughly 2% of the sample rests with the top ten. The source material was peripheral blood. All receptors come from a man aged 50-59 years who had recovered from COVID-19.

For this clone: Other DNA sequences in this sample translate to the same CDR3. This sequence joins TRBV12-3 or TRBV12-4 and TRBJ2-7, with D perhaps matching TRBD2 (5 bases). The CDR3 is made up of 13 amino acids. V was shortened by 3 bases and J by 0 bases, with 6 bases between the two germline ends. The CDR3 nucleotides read TGTGCCAGCAGTTTGGGGAGCTCCTACGAGCAGTACTTC. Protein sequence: CASSLGSSYEQYF.

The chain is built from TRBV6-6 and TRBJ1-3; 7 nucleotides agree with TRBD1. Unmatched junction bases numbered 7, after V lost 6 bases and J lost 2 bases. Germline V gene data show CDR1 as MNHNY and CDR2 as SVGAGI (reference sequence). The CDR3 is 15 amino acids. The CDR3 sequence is CASRPTGTAGNTIYF. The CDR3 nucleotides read TGTGCCAGCAGACCTACCGGGACAGCTGGAAACACCATATATTTT.

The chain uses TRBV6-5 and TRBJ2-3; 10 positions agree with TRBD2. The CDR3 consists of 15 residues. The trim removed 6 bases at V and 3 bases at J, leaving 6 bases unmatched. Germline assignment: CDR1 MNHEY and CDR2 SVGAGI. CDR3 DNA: TGTGCCAGCAGCGGCACTAGCGGGGAGACAGATACGCAGTATTTT. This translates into CASSGTSGETDTQYF.

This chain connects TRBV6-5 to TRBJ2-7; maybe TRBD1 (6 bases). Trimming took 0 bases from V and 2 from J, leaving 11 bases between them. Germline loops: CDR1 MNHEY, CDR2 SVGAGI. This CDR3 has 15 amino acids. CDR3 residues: CASSYSLDSAYEQYF. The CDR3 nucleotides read TGTGCCAGCAGTTACTCATTGGACAGCGCCTACGAGCAGTACTTC.

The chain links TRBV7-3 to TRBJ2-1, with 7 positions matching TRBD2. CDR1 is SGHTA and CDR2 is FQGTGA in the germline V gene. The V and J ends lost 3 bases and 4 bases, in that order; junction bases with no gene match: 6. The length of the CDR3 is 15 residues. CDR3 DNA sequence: TGTGCCAGCAGCTTCACAGCGGGATCTTACAATGAGCAGTTCTTC. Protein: CASSFTAGSYNEQFF. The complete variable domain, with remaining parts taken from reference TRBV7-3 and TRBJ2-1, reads GAGVSQTPSNKVTEKGKYVELRCDPISGHTALYWYRQSLGQGPEFLIYFQGTGAADDSGLPNDRFFAVRPEGSVSTLKIQRTERGDSAVYLCASSFTAGSYNEQFFGPGTRLTVL.

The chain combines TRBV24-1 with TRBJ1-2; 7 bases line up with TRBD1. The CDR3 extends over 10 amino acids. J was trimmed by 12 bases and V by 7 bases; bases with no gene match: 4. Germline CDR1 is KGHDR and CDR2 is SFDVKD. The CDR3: CATSGQDNTF. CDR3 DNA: TGTGCCACCAGCGGACAGGATAACACCTTC.

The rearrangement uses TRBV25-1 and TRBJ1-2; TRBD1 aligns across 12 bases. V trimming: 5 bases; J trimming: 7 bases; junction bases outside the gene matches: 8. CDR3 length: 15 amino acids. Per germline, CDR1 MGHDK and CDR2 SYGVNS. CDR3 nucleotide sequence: TGTGCCAGCAGTCTCCCGGGACAGGGGGCGGGTGGCTACACCTTC. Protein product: CASSLPGQGAGGYTF.